The T cell receptor beta chain under discussion was sequenced for a study of T cell responses to AZD1222 COVID-19 vaccine. Study conclusions and caveats: Females made up more of the donors, who were largely white British, and clonal diversity may have come out too low. Spike was spanned by vaccine-associated CD4 TCRs, which were dominant at 160-218 and 743-854.

Losses at the gene ends were 3 bases for V and 6 bases for J; bases not matched to a gene: 4. Germline CDR1 LGHDT, CDR2 YNNKEL (reference sequence). The CDR3 is 14 amino acids. The assay was immunoSEQ multiplex PCR, and TCRdb's table has in-frame clones only and misses some. The table shows 70,000 to 95,000 clones, with roughly nine tenths occurring only once. On this clone: Its antigen is currently unknown.

Sample: peripheral blood, taken 28 days after the second AZD1222 dose. The TCR sequence derives from an adult who received the AZD1222 COVID-19 vaccine. The chain couples TRBV3-1 (or the pseudogene TRBV3-2) to TRBJ2-2, with TRBD1 identical over 7 bases. The CDR3 sequence: CASSQRGQAGELFF. CDR3 nucleotides: TGTGCCAGCAGCCAGAGGGGGCAGGCCGGGGAGCTGTTTTTT.